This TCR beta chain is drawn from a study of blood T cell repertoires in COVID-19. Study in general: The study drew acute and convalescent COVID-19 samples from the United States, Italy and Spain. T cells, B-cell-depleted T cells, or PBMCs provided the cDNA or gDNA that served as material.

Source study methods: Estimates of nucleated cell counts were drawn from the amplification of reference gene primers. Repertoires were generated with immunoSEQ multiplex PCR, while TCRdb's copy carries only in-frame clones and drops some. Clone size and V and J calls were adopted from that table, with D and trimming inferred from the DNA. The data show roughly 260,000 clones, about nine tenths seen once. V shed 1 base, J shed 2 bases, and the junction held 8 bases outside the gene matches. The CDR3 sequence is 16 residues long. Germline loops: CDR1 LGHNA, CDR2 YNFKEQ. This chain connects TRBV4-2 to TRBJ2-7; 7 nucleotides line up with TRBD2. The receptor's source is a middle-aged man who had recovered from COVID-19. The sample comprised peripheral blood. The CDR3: CASSQGVGGPPYEQYF. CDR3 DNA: TGTGCCAGCAGCCAAGGGGTGGGAGGGCCGCCCTACGAGCAGTACTTC.